This T cell receptor (beta chain) was sequenced in a study of blood T cell repertoires in COVID-19 (dated by TCRdb to the early 2020s). For the wider study: Samples covering the acute and convalescent phases of COVID-19 were provided by collaborators in the United States, Italy and Spain. The material from the prospective study consisted of cDNA or gDNA derived from T cells, B-cell-depleted T cells, or PBMCs. Subjects who had been exposed to COVID-19, were actively infected with it, or had recovered from it provided the deeply sampled blood TCRbeta repertoires that made up the dataset. The repertoires were released in a freely available public database intended as a resource for research on the immune response to SARS-CoV-2. The samples were drawn from the first 160 participants of the ongoing ImmuneRACE study and from under 1,500 subjects provided by 6 global collaborators. Nearly every sample came with metadata listing a de-identified subject ID, COVID-19 status, age in years and sex. Where HLA class I and class II types were available, the types were taken from metadata supplied by the sample provider, not from assay-based typing.

Participants in the prospective study were aged roughly 18 to 89 years, lived in approximately 26 United States geographic areas, and enrolled through a virtual design. To assign participants to cohorts, the prospective study relied on clinical history that participants themselves reported in a screening survey and a study questionnaire. For ImmuneRACE Cohort 3, a participant was defined as recovered based on two consecutive negative NP/OP PCR tests, clearance by a healthcare professional, or resolution of symptoms. Mobile phlebotomists in the prospective study collected whole blood, serum and a nasopharyngeal or oropharyngeal swab from every participant. Additional blood draws and questionnaires over an approximately two-month period could optionally be provided by prospective study participants. Before DNA extraction, blood samples from the prospective study were shipped at room temperature or frozen.

This clone was observed a single time. The clone's antigen remains unknown. Base qualities are not at hand, and no much larger clone is one base apart. Broad study findings and their caveats: How much clinical and demographic metadata was included differed by source and by participant, and the metadata was provided uncurated.

From the germline V gene, CDR1 is SGDLS and CDR2 is YYNGEE. V lost 3 bases and J lost 1 base; the stretch between them is 5 bases long. The CDR3 covers 14 residues, taking in both the cysteine and the phenylalanine. The only DNA kept is the CDR3, 42 bases in frame from the first base. TCRbeta CDR3 regions were amplified from genomic DNA by means of the immunoSEQ Assay, a bias-controlled multiplex PCR. The paper's processing steps were these. Nucleated cell counts per sample were estimated from amplification of reference gene primers within the assay. To quantify the absolute abundance of each unique TCRbeta CDR3 rearrangement, sequence reads were collapsed and filtered. For each sample, productive Simpson clonality was calculated as the square root of Simpson's diversity index over productive rearrangements. TCRdb carries this immuneACCESS record with in-frame sequences only. Its versions omit some clonotypes, under half of them owing to an unresolved V gene in the studies checked, with the rest unexplained. For V, J and clone size, that table is used; D and trimming come from the DNA. The sample includes around 210,000 clones, with roughly 90% observed a single time. 6.5% to 9% of the sample is taken by the ten largest.

Sequenced sample: PBMCs or T cells enriched from blood (not recorded which). This receptor chain uses TRBV9 and TRBJ2-6; there is no confident call for the D gene. The TCR originated in a woman aged 18-29 years who had recovered from COVID-19. The sequence in DNA is TGTGCCAGCAGCGCGTCTTCTGGGGCCAACGTCCTGACTTTC. Its protein reads: CASSASSGANVLTF.